Listed below are T cell receptor beta chains from one sample, sequenced in a study of blood T cells in healthy people across ages. TCRdb re-called the 5' RACE reads with MiXCR, one entry per CDR3 protein. The sample consists of about 1.5 million distinct CDR3 sequences, 40% to 45% of them appearing once. Sequenced material: blood. The receptors here all came from a young woman in good health. Each CDR3 is given with its conserved first and last residue. Fields, in order: D gene, clone size, J gene, V gene, CDR3 DNA, CDR3 protein. The D gene is left open where the match is weak. Rows may omit the clone size; those that give it use once, few, many or a size class.

D gene: TRBD1
clone size: .
J gene: TRBJ1-2
V gene: TRBV12-3/TRBV12-4
CDR3 DNA: TGTGCCAGCAGAGCCGGACAGGGGGGCGGCTACACCTTC
CDR3 protein: CASRAGQGGGYTF

D gene: .
clone size: .
J gene: TRBJ2-7
V gene: TRBV27
CDR3 DNA: TGTGCCAGCAGTTCCAGACAGGTCCTTGGCCATGAGCAGTACTTC
CDR3 protein: CASSSRQVLGHEQYF

D gene: TRBD2
clone size: few
J gene: TRBJ2-5
V gene: TRBV5-1
CDR3 DNA: TGCGCCAGCACCGTCGCGGGGGGCTACAATGAGCAGTACTTC
CDR3 protein: CASTVAGGYNEQYF

D gene: .
clone size: .
J gene: TRBJ1-5
V gene: TRBV30
CDR3 DNA: TGTGCCTGGAGTATGGGATATAGCAATCAGCCCCAGCATTTT
CDR3 protein: CAWSMGYSNQPQHF

D gene: .
clone size: .
J gene: TRBJ1-1
V gene: TRBV7-4
CDR3 DNA: TGTGCCAGCAGGCCGGGTAACGGGGTTGACACTGAAGCTTTCTTT
CDR3 protein: CASRPGNGVDTEAFF

D gene: .
clone size: few
J gene: TRBJ1-2
V gene: TRBV7-9
CDR3 DNA: TGTGCCAGCAGCTTAATCCAGGGAGACTATGGCTACACCTTC
CDR3 protein: CASSLIQGDYGYTF

D gene: TRBD1
clone size: few
J gene: TRBJ1-2
V gene: TRBV7-9
CDR3 DNA: TGTGCCAGCAGCTTAAAAAGGGGGCTCTATGGCTACACCTTC
CDR3 protein: CASSLKRGLYGYTF

D gene: .
clone size: .
J gene: TRBJ1-5
V gene: TRBV4-1
CDR3 DNA: TGCGCCAGCAGCCAAGAAGTCAGAAACTTCAATCAGCCCCAGCATTTT
CDR3 protein: CASSQEVRNFNQPQHF

D gene: TRBD2
clone size: .
J gene: TRBJ2-7
V gene: TRBV28
CDR3 DNA: TGTGCCAGCAGTCCCCTACTAGCGGTAACCTCCTACGAGCAGTACTTC
CDR3 protein: CASSPLLAVTSYEQYF

D gene: .
clone size: .
J gene: TRBJ2-5
V gene: TRBV29-1
CDR3 DNA: TGCAGCGTTGAAGGCGCGGGCAGTAGGGAGACCCAGTACTTC
CDR3 protein: CSVEGAGSRETQYF

D gene: .
clone size: .
J gene: TRBJ2-3
V gene: TRBV29-1
CDR3 DNA: TGCAGCGTTGTGGTCAGTCCGGATACGCAGTATTTT
CDR3 protein: CSVVVSPDTQYF